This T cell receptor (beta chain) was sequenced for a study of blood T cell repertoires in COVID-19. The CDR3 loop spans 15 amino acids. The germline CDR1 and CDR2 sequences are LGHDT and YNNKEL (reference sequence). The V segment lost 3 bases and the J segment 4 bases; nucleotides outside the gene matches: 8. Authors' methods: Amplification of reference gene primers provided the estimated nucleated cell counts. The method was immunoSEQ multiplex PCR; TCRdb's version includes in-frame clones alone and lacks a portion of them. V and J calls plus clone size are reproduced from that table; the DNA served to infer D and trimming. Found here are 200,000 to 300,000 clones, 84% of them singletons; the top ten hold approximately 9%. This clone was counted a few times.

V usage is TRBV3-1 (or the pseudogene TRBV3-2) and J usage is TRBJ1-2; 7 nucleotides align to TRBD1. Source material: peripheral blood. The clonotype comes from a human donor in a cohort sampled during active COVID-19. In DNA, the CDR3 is TGTGCCAGCAGCCATGCCAAGGGGGCGGGCTATGGCTACACCTTC. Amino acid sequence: CASSHAKGAGYGYTF.